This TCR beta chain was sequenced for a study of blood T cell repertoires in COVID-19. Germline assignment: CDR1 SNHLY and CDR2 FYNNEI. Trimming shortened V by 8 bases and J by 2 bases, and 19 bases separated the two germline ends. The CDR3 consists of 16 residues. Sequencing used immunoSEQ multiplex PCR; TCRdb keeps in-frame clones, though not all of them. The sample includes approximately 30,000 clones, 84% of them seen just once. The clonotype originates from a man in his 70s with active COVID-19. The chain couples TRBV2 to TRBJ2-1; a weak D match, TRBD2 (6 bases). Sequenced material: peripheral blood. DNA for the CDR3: TGTGCCAGCGGGGACTGGAATAGGACCCCCTACAATGAGCAGTTCTTC. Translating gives CASGDWNRTPYNEQFF.